The clone carrying this T cell receptor (beta chain) has a count of ten or more. These data originate in a study of T cells in Graves' hyperthyroidism and ophthalmopathy. Amplification yielded TCR beta CDR3 regions, with RNA transcripts as the source. TCR CDR3 regions were first amplified by RT-PCR with HTBI primers. TCRdb itself ran the multiplex PCR reads through MiXCR, one entry per CDR3 protein. The sample shows approximately 520,000 distinct CDR3 sequences, less than 25% of them seen only once. The clonotype comes from a man younger than 35 with Graves' hyperthyroidism. What was sequenced was blood.

CDR3 region: CASSLGLGSYEQYF. In DNA, the CDR3 is TGTGCCAGCAGTTTAGGTCTGGGCTCCTACGAGCAGTACTTC. The chain is built from TRBV12-3 or TRBV12-4 and TRBJ2-7; D unclear. Trimming removed 1 base at V and 0 bases at J, with 7 bases between. The CDR3 consists of 14 residues.